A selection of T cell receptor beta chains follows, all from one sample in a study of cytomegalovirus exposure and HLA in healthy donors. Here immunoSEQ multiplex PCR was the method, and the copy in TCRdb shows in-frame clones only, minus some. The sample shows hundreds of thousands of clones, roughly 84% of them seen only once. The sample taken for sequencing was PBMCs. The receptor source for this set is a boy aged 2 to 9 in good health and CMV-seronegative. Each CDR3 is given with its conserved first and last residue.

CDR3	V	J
CASSYDRGEQFF	TRBV6-5	TRBJ2-1
CASSEGTPGNTIYF	TRBV2	TRBJ1-3
CASSFGTAYGYTF	TRBV5-6	TRBJ1-2
CASSSTDQGLYGYTF	TRBV28	TRBJ1-2
CASSILDRGQQPQHF	TRBV19	TRBJ1-5
CASSPRRFYEQYF	TRBV6-5	TRBJ2-7
CASSLGTDSDTQYF	TRBV9	TRBJ2-3
CASSAGYTNEKLFF	TRBV7-6	TRBJ1-4
CASSQDSLLAGAETQYF	TRBV4-2	TRBJ2-5
CASSFSNNIQYF	TRBV5-6	TRBJ2-4
CATSRDRWTGEGDEQFF	TRBV15	TRBJ2-1
CASSSRLGDNEQFF	TRBV6-6	TRBJ2-1
CASSLVLAGNSYEQYF	TRBV5-1	TRBJ2-7
CASSLDGNFHQPQHF	TRBV5-8	TRBJ1-5
CASSPPRPGSLYTDTQYF	TRBV18	TRBJ2-3
CASSQDARGSPLHF	TRBV18	TRBJ1-6
CATAEGRGEAKLFF	TRBV15	TRBJ1-4
CASTPGGNYGYTF	TRBV6-5	TRBJ1-2
CSVHMWGGGTEAFF	TRBV29-1	TRBJ1-1
CSVDRAHEAFF	TRBV29-1	TRBJ1-1
CASSPGSTSGGGRTQYF	TRBV4-1	TRBJ2-5
CASRTTGRETQYF	TRBV6-5	TRBJ2-5
CSVAGLAETQYF	TRBV29-1	TRBJ2-5